This entry is about one T cell receptor beta chain. Its cognate antigen is unknown. The data are from a study of cytomegalovirus exposure and HLA in healthy donors. Researchers ran the PCR with 60 Vbeta and 13 Jbeta primers. TCRdb keeps only in-frame clones here, not all; method: immunoSEQ multiplex PCR. The table includes some 120,000 clones, roughly 80% detected once. Whole-study results and caveats: Previously analyzed data showed that most TCR beta V segments were productive at a frequency of about 87% or about 30%. Accounts indicate the classifier identified cytomegalovirus status with strong specificity and sensitivity.

This TCR derives from a man aged 18 to 29 in good health and CMV-seropositive. The sequencing sample was made of PBMCs.

The CDR3 loop is CASSSPRGGDYGYTF. The DNA of the CDR3 is TGTGCCAGCAGCTCGCCCCGGGGGGGGGACTATGGCTACACCTTC. V and J are TRBV7-8 and TRBJ1-2, with D tentatively TRBD1 (5 bases). The CDR3 has 15 amino acids. Germline CDR1 and CDR2: SGHVS and FQNEAQ. V shed 4 bases and J shed 3 bases, with 15 bases lying between them.